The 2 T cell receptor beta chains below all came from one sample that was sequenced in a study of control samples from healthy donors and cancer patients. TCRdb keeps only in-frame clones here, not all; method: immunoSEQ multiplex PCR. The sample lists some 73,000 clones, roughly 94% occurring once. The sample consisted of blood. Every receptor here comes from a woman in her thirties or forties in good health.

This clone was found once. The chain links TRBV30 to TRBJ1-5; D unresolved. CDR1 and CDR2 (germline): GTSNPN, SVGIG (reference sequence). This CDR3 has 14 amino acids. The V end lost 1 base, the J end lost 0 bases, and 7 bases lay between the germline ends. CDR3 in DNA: TGTGCCTGGAGTGGGGGATATAGCAATCAGCCCCAGCATTTT. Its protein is CAWSGGYSNQPQHF. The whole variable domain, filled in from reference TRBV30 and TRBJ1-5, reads SQTIHQWPATLVQPVGSPLSLECTVEGTSNPNLYWYRQAAGRGLQLLFYSVGIGQISSEVPQNLSASRPQDRQFILSSKKLLLSDSGFYLCAWSGGYSNQPQHFGDGTRLSIL.

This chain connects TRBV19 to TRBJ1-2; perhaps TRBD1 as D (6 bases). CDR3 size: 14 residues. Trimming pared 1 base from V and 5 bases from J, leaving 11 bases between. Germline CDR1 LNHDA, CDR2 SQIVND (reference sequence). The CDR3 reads CASSIGQETYGYTF. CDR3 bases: TGTGCCAGTAGTATAGGACAGGAGACTTATGGCTACACCTTC. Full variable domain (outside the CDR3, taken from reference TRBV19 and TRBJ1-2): DGGITQSPKYLFRKEGQNVTLSCEQNLNHDAMYWYRQDPGQGLRLIYYSQIVNDFQKGDIAEGYSVSREKKESFPLTVTSAQKNPTAFYLCASSIGQETYGYTFGSGTRLTVV.